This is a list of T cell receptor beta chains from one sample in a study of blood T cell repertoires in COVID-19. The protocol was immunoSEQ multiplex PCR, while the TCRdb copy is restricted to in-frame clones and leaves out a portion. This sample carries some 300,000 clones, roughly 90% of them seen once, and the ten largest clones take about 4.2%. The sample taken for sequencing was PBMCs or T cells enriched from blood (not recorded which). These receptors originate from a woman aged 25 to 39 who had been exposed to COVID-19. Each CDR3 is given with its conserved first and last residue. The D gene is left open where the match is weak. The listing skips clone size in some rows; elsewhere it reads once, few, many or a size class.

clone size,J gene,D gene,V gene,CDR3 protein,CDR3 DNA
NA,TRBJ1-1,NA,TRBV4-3,CASSQDLRNTEAFF,TGCGCCAGCAGCCAAGATCTGCGAAACACTGAAGCTTTCTTT
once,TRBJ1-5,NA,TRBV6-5,CASSLDRGQPQHF,TGTGCCAGCAGTTTAGACAGAGGTCAGCCCCAGCATTTT
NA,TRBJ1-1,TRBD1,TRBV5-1,CASRLEGALNTEAFF,TGCGCCAGCCGGCTGGAGGGGGCGCTGAACACTGAAGCTTTCTTT
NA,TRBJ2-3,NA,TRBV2,CARASRRTSTDTQYF,TGTGCCAGGGCATCCAGGCGTACGAGCACAGATACGCAGTATTTT
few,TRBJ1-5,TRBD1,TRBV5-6,CASSSGQYNQPQHF,TGTGCCAGCAGCTCGGGACAGTACAATCAGCCCCAGCATTTT
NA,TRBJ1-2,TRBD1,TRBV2,CASSQTPTGGNGYTF,TGTGCCAGCAGTCAAACCCCTACAGGGGGCAATGGCTACACCTTC
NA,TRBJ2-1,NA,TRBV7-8,CASTLVGVNEQFF,TGTGCCAGCACCTTAGTAGGGGTCAATGAGCAGTTCTTC
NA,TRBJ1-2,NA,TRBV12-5,CASGFSPGGYTF,TGTGCTAGTGGTTTCTCACCCGGGGGCTACACCTTC
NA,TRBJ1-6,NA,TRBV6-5,CASSHRTENSPLHF,TGTGCCAGCAGTCACAGGACAGAGAATTCACCCCTCCACTTT
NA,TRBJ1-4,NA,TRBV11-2,CASSLHRDEKLFF,TGTGCCAGCAGCTTACACAGGGATGAAAAACTGTTTTTT
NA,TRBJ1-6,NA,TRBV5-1,CASSLLGGSYNSPLHF,TGCGCCAGCAGCTTACTGGGAGGTTCCTATAATTCACCCCTCCACTTT
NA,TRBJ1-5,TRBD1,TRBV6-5,CASSYSGTGHQPQHF,TGTGCCAGCAGTTACTCCGGGACAGGGCATCAGCCCCAGCATTTT
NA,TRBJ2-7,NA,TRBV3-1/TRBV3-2,CASSQPSGEQYF,TGTGCCAGCAGCCAACCTTCGGGCGAGCAGTACTTC
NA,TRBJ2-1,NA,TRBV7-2,CASSLTREDEQFF,TGTGCCAGCAGCTTGACCCGAGAGGATGAGCAGTTCTTC
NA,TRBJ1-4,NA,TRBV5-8,CASSLGSGGGEKLFF,TGTGCCAGCAGCTTAGGATCGGGAGGAGGCGAAAAACTGTTTTTT
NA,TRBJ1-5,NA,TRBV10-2,CASSESTPNQPQHF,TGCGCCAGCAGTGAGTCGACTCCCAATCAGCCCCAGCATTTT
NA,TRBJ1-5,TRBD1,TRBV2,CASSDQLAGTGGGNQPQHF,TGTGCCAGCAGTGACCAACTCGCCGGGACAGGGGGCGGAAATCAGCCCCAGCATTTT
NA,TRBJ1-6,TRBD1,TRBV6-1,CASSETGGHQGAPLHF,TGTGCCAGCAGTGAGACAGGGGGACACCAGGGGGCACCCCTCCACTTT
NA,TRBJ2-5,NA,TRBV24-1,CATSDSPTETQYF,TGTGCCACCAGTGATTCTCCCACTGAGACCCAGTACTTC
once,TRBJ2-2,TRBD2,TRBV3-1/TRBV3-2,CASSPLLAGGNTGELFF,TGTGCCAGCAGCCCACTACTAGCGGGGGGGAACACCGGGGAGCTGTTTTTT
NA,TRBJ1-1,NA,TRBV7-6,CASSTGTRYMNTEAFF,TGTGCCAGCAGCACCGGGACACGATACATGAACACTGAAGCTTTCTTT
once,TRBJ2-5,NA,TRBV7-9,CASSLARVGLVQETQYF,TGTGCCAGCAGCTTAGCGCGGGTAGGCCTCGTCCAAGAGACCCAGTACTTC
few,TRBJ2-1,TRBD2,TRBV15,CATSPGTSDAYNEQFF,TGTGCCACCAGCCCCGGGACTAGCGACGCCTACAATGAGCAGTTCTTC
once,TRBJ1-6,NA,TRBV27,CASSLGIYNSPLHF,TGTGCCAGCAGTTTGGGCATTTATAATTCACCCCTCCACTTT
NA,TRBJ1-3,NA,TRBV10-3,CAISGQSSGNTIYF,TGTGCCATCTCCGGACAGAGCTCTGGAAACACCATATATTTT
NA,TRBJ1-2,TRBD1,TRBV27,CASSAQGARAGYTF,TGTGCCAGCAGTGCACAGGGGGCGCGTGCTGGCTACACCTTC
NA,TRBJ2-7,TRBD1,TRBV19,CASSPTRDSPYEQYF,TGTGCCAGTAGCCCCACGAGGGACAGTCCCTACGAGCAGTACTTC
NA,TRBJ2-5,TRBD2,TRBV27,CASSETSGGLLETQYF,TGTGCCAGCAGCGAGACTAGCGGGGGACTCTTAGAGACCCAGTACTTC
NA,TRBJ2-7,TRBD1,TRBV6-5,CASSYYRGSSYEQYF,TGTGCCAGCAGTTATTACAGGGGTAGCTCCTACGAGCAGTACTTC
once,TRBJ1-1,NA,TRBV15,CATSRGVGADTEAFF,TGTGCCACCAGCAGAGGGGTAGGGGCGGACACTGAAGCTTTCTTT
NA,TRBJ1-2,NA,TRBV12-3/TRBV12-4,CASSLGGRYGYTF,TGTGCCAGCAGTTTGGGGGGAAGATACGGCTACACCTTC
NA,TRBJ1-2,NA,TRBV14,CASSQASHVIYGYTF,TGTGCCAGCAGCCAAGCCTCACATGTGATCTATGGCTACACCTTC
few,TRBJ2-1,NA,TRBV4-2,CASSQDLATNNEQFF,TGTGCCAGCAGCCAAGATCTGGCTACTAACAATGAGCAGTTCTTC
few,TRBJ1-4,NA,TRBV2,CASSPATNEKLFF,TGTGCCAGCTCCCCTGCAACTAATGAAAAACTGTTTTTT
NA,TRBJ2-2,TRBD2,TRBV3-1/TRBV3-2,CASSQILADTGELFF,TGTGCCAGCAGCCAAATTCTAGCGGACACCGGGGAGCTGTTTTTT
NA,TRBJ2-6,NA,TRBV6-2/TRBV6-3,CASSYPRMAGANVLTF,TGTGCCAGCAGTTACCCGAGGATGGCTGGGGCCAACGTCCTGACTTTC
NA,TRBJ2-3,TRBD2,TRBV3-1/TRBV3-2,CASSPDLGGWTDTQYF,TGTGCCAGCAGCCCAGACCTCGGGGGGTGGACAGATACGCAGTATTTT
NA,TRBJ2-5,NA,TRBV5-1,CASSLQGVEETQYF,TGCGCCAGCAGCCTACAGGGAGTGGAGGAGACCCAGTACTTC
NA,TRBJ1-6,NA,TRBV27,CASSTRDSPLHF,TGTGCCAGCAGCACCAGGGATTCACCCCTCCACTTT
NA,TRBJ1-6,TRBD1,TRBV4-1,CASSRQGASNSPLHF,TGCGCCAGCAGCAGACAGGGGGCGAGTAATTCACCCCTCCACTTT
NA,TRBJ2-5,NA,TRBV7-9,CASSSPAANRLQTQYF,TGTGCCAGCAGCTCCCCGGCGGCCAACCGACTCCAGACCCAGTACTTC
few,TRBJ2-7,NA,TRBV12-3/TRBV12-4,CASSTWEGVQYF,TGTGCCAGCAGCACCTGGGAGGGGGTGCAGTACTTC
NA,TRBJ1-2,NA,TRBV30,CAWSIQGLGYTF,TGTGCCTGGAGTATACAGGGCCTTGGCTACACCTTC
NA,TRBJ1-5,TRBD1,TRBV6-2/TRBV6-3,CASSSTGGATQPQHF,TGTGCCAGCAGTTCCACAGGGGGCGCTACTCAGCCCCAGCATTTT
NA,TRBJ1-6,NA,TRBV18,CASSLGEFSSRSPLHF,TGTGCCAGCTCACTGGGCGAGTTTAGTTCCCGCTCACCCCTCCACTTT
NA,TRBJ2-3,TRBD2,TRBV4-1,CASSRKLAGATDTQYF,TGCGCCAGCAGCCGAAAACTAGCGGGGGCAACAGATACGCAGTATTTT
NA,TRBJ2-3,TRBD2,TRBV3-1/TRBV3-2,CASSQTLMGLALDTQYF,TGTGCCAGCAGCCAAACCCTAATGGGACTAGCCCTAGATACGCAGTATTTT
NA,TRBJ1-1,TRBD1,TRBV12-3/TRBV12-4,CASRNRGHPEAFF,TGTGCCAGCAGGAACAGGGGGCATCCTGAAGCTTTCTTT
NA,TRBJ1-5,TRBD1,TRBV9,CASSETGGNQPQHF,TGTGCCAGCAGCGAAACAGGGGGCAATCAGCCCCAGCATTTT